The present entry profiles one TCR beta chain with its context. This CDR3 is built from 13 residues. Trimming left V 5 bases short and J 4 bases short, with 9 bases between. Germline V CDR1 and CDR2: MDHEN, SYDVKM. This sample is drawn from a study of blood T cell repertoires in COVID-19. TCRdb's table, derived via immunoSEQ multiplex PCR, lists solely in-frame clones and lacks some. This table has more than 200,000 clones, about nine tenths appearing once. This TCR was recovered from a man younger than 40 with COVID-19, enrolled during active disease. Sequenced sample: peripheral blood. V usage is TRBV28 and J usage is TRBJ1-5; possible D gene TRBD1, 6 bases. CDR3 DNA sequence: TGTGCCAGCAGTGTACAGGGTAATCAGCCCCAGCATTTT. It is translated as CASSVQGNQPQHF.